Listed below are T cell receptor beta chains from one sample, sequenced in a study of CD8 T cells in ankylosing spondylitis. TCRdb analysed the 5' RACE reads with MiXCR anew, one entry per CDR3 protein. This sample has roughly 700,000 distinct CDR3 sequences, with over 15% found just once. Sequencing was carried out using blood, either unsorted or a sorted T cell fraction (not recorded which). These TCRs come from a male donor with ankylosing spondylitis. Both conserved end residues are part of each CDR3. Each record gives: V gene, J gene, clone size, D gene, CDR3 DNA, CDR3 protein. A D gene is named only where the DNA matches it firmly. For some rows the clone size is stated as once, few or many, or as a class when expanded; others skip it.

V: TRBV23-1; J: TRBJ2-1; size: once; D: .; DNA: TGCGCCAGCAGTCAATCGTCCGGGTGCGACTATTCCTACAATGAGCAGTTCTTC; CDR3: CASSQSSGCDYSYNEQFF
V: TRBV9; J: TRBJ2-2; size: .; D: TRBD1; DNA: TGTGCCAGCAGCATGGCGCAGGACAGGGTTTTAACCGGGGAGCTGTTTTTT; CDR3: CASSMAQDRVLTGELFF
V: TRBV7-3; J: TRBJ2-5; size: .; D: .; DNA: TGTGCCAGCAGCTTAACACAGGGTCAGACCCAGTACTTC; CDR3: CASSLTQGQTQYF
V: TRBV20-1; J: TRBJ1-5; size: once; D: .; DNA: TGCAGTGCTAGACCTGGGGGGGCTCAACGGTATCAGCCCCAGCATTTT; CDR3: CSARPGGAQRYQPQHF
V: TRBV5-1; J: TRBJ2-7; size: few; D: TRBD2; DNA: TGCGCCAGCAGCACCACTTCTAGCGGAGTCGGCAACGAGCAGTACTTC; CDR3: CASSTTSSGVGNEQYF
V: TRBV29-1; J: TRBJ2-3; size: .; D: .; DNA: TGCAGCGCCGAAGGTTCGTTGAGCACAGATACGCAGTATTTT; CDR3: CSAEGSLSTDTQYF
V: TRBV4-3; J: TRBJ2-1; size: few; D: .; DNA: TGCGCCAGCAGCCAAGATGGGGTCGGTGAGCAGTTCTTC; CDR3: CASSQDGVGEQFF
V: TRBV3-1; J: TRBJ1-1; size: .; D: .; DNA: TGTGCCAGCAGCCATACGGATATGGCGGCCCGAACTGCTGAAGCTTTCTTT; CDR3: CASSHTDMAARTAEAFF
V: TRBV4-1; J: TRBJ1-1; size: .; D: .; DNA: TGCGCCAGCAGCCAAGGAGTTAGGACTGAAGCTTTCTTT; CDR3: CASSQGVRTEAFF
V: TRBV20-1; J: TRBJ2-5; size: .; D: TRBD2; DNA: TGCAGTGCTATAGCTAGCGGGGGACAAGAGACCCAGTACTTC; CDR3: CSAIASGGQETQYF
V: TRBV29-1; J: TRBJ2-5; size: .; D: .; DNA: TGCAGCGGGTTATCCCAAGAGACCCAGTACTTC; CDR3: CSGLSQETQYF
V: TRBV7-6; J: TRBJ2-7; size: .; D: .; DNA: TGTGCCAGCAGTCCGGCCGGCGGGCTGGGAGCGCAGCAGTACTTC; CDR3: CASSPAGGLGAQQYF
V: TRBV7-6; J: TRBJ1-5; size: few; D: .; DNA: TGTGCCAGCAGCCCCCTTAGGGGCCGAGATCAGCCCCAGCATTTT; CDR3: CASSPLRGRDQPQHF
V: TRBV13; J: TRBJ2-7; size: few; D: TRBD2; DNA: TGTGCCAGCAGCCAGGCCCTAGCGGTGACCTACGAGCAGTACTTC; CDR3: CASSQALAVTYEQYF
V: TRBV5-4; J: TRBJ2-5; size: .; D: .; DNA: TGTGCCAGCTATTCGTACGTAGAGGAGACCCAGTACTTC; CDR3: CASYSYVEETQYF
V: TRBV7-3; J: TRBJ2-3; size: few; D: .; DNA: TGTGCCAGCAGCCCCCGCGGGGAAGGCACAGATACGCAGTATTTT; CDR3: CASSPRGEGTDTQYF
V: TRBV28; J: TRBJ2-2; size: few; D: TRBD2; DNA: TGTGCCAGCAGCCCATATAGCGGGAGTAACACCGGGGAGCTGTTTTTT; CDR3: CASSPYSGSNTGELFF
V: TRBV7-2; J: TRBJ2-2; size: .; D: TRBD2; DNA: TGTGCCAGCAGCTTACCGGGGGGCGGGGAGCTGTTTTTT; CDR3: CASSLPGGGELFF
V: TRBV7-2; J: TRBJ2-1; size: .; D: TRBD2; DNA: TGTGCCAGCAGCCCCCAGACTAGCTTGGATGAGCAGTTCTTC; CDR3: CASSPQTSLDEQFF
V: TRBV20-1; J: TRBJ2-7; size: few; D: TRBD2; DNA: TGCAGTGCTCAGGATAGCGGGAGGTTCTACGAGCAGTACTTC; CDR3: CSAQDSGRFYEQYF
V: TRBV5-1; J: TRBJ2-6; size: few; D: .; DNA: TGCGCCAGCAGAAATGAGGCCAGGGCCGGGGCCAACGTCCTGACTTTC; CDR3: CASRNEARAGANVLTF
V: TRBV7-2; J: TRBJ2-3; size: few; D: TRBD1; DNA: TGTGCCAGCAGCTTACCGGGACAGGGTACAGATACGCAGTATTTT; CDR3: CASSLPGQGTDTQYF
V: TRBV29-1; J: TRBJ1-4; size: few; D: .; DNA: TGCAGCGTTGCATGGAGTGCTAATGAAAAACTGTTTTTT; CDR3: CSVAWSANEKLFF
V: TRBV20-1; J: TRBJ2-7; size: .; D: .; DNA: TGCAGTGCCTCCTCAGCGGGTTACTCCTACGAGCAGTACTTC; CDR3: CSASSAGYSYEQYF
V: TRBV7-9; J: TRBJ2-1; size: .; D: .; DNA: TGTGCCAGCACCGTCGGCGACTACAATGAGCAGTTCTTC; CDR3: CASTVGDYNEQFF
V: TRBV19; J: TRBJ1-1; size: few; D: TRBD1; DNA: TGTGCCAGTAGTATGTCCGGGACAGGTCTCGTTGCTTTCTTT; CDR3: CASSMSGTGLVAFF
V: TRBV2; J: TRBJ2-1; size: once; D: TRBD2; DNA: TGTGCCAGCTGGACTAGCGGAAATGAGCAGTTCTTC; CDR3: CASWTSGNEQFF
V: TRBV28; J: TRBJ1-3; size: .; D: .; DNA: TGTGCCAGCAGCTCCCCCACCGGGAACTCTGGAAACACCATATATTTT; CDR3: CASSSPTGNSGNTIYF
V: TRBV6-2/TRBV6-3; J: TRBJ2-2; size: many; D: .; DNA: TGTGCCAGCAGTTACGGGGCAGACACGACCGGGGAGCTGTTTTTT; CDR3: CASSYGADTTGELFF
V: TRBV7-2; J: TRBJ1-1; size: .; D: TRBD1; DNA: TGTGCCAGCAGCAGGGGGGACAGACCTAACACTGAAGCTTTCTTT; CDR3: CASSRGDRPNTEAFF
V: TRBV6-2/TRBV6-3; J: TRBJ2-4; size: .; D: TRBD2; DNA: TGTGCCAGCAGCCTTTTAGCGGGGTTAGCCAAAAACATTCAGTACTTC; CDR3: CASSLLAGLAKNIQYF
V: TRBV6-6; J: TRBJ2-7; size: .; D: .; DNA: TGTGCCAGCGCCGGGGGCCCTCTATACGAGCAGTACTTC; CDR3: CASAGGPLYEQYF
V: TRBV28; J: TRBJ1-2; size: few; D: .; DNA: TGTGCCAGCAATTCCCCGGCGGGAATTACTAACTATGGCTACACCTTC; CDR3: CASNSPAGITNYGYTF
V: TRBV6-1; J: TRBJ1-5; size: .; D: .; DNA: TGTGCCAGCAGTGAACACGATAATCAGCCCCAGCATTTT; CDR3: CASSEHDNQPQHF
V: TRBV9; J: TRBJ1-2; size: .; D: .; DNA: TGTGCCAGCAGCGTTCCCGACGGTGGGTCTGGCTACACCTTC; CDR3: CASSVPDGGSGYTF
V: TRBV20-1; J: TRBJ2-1; size: .; D: .; DNA: TGCAGTGCTAGGCCGGACAGAGCGGGACAAGGCTACAATGAGCAGTTCTTC; CDR3: CSARPDRAGQGYNEQFF
V: TRBV5-1; J: TRBJ1-6; size: .; D: .; DNA: TGCGCCAGCAGCCCGACCTCAGGTTCCCGATCACCCCTCCACTTT; CDR3: CASSPTSGSRSPLHF
V: TRBV6-5; J: TRBJ1-1; size: .; D: TRBD1; DNA: TGTGCCAGCAGTTTTACAGGGGCCAACACTGAAGCTTTCTTT; CDR3: CASSFTGANTEAFF
V: TRBV20-1; J: TRBJ2-7; size: .; D: .; DNA: TGCAGTGCTAGGGACTACCCTATAACCTACGAGCAGTACTTC; CDR3: CSARDYPITYEQYF
V: TRBV20-1; J: TRBJ2-5; size: once; D: .; DNA: TGCAGTGCTAGATCTCATACAGGGGGGGTGGAGACCCAGTACTTC; CDR3: CSARSHTGGVETQYF